Listed below are T cell receptor beta chains from one sample, sequenced in a study of T-cell reconstitution after alpha-beta-depleted transplantation in children. TCRdb re-derived calls from the PCR reads in MiXCR, one entry per CDR3 protein. Of around 180,000 distinct CDR3 sequences in the sample, around 10% were seen once. Sequencing used PBMCs, obtained before TCRalphabeta/CD19-depleted stem cell transplant. All receptors come from a boy between 2 and 10 years old with acute myeloid leukemia, due to receive a stem cell transplant. CDR3s include the opening cysteine and the closing phenylalanine or tryptophan. The D gene is left open where the match is weak. Clone size is not always given. Where it is, it says once, few, many or a class for expanded clones.

TRBJ1-5 many NA TRBV4-1 CASSKGHGNQPQHF TGCGCCAGCAGCAAGGGACATGGCAATCAGCCCCAGCATTTT
TRBJ1-4 many NA TRBV28 CASSSATQGSTNEKLFF TGTGCCAGCAGTTCCGCTACCCAGGGTTCAACTAATGAAAAACTGTTTTTT
TRBJ1-1 many NA TRBV20-1 CSAREGGGTEAFF TGCAGTGCTAGAGAGGGCGGGGGGACTGAAGCTTTCTTT
TRBJ2-3 many NA TRBV7-9 CASSFLDTQYF TGTGCCAGCAGCTTCCTAGATACGCAGTATTTT
TRBJ2-5 many NA TRBV7-3 CASSLGTSETQYF TGTGCCAGCAGCTTAGGGACGTCAGAGACCCAGTACTTC
TRBJ2-5 many NA TRBV20-1 CSASFLGLQETQYF TGCAGTGCTAGTTTTCTAGGTTTGCAAGAGACCCAGTACTTC
TRBJ2-1 many TRBD2 TRBV24-1 CATSDVGARGNEQFF TGTGCCACCAGTGATGTAGGTGCGCGGGGGAATGAGCAGTTCTTC
TRBJ2-3 many NA TRBV29-1 CSAPTQTDTQYF TGCAGCGCACCGACCCAAACAGATACGCAGTATTTT
TRBJ2-7 many TRBD2 TRBV11-2 CASSLGTSGIHYEQYF TGTGCCAGCAGCTTAGGTACTAGCGGAATACACTACGAGCAGTACTTC
TRBJ2-7 few TRBD1 TRBV5-6 CASSAPGQYYEQYF TGTGCCAGCAGCGCACCGGGACAGTACTACGAGCAGTACTTC
TRBJ2-7 many NA TRBV15 CATSSRRGAYEQYF TGTGCCACCAGCTCCCGACGAGGTGCCTACGAGCAGTACTTC
TRBJ1-6 many NA TRBV9 CASRETSSYNSPLHF TGTGCCAGCAGAGAGACAAGCTCCTATAATTCACCCCTCCACTTT
TRBJ2-7 many TRBD2 TRBV5-1 CASSLDPREVYEQYF TGCGCCAGCAGCTTGGACCCGCGGGAGGTCTACGAGCAGTACTTC
TRBJ1-3 many NA TRBV7-8 CATRGASGNTIYF TGTGCTACGCGGGGGGCGTCTGGAAACACCATATATTTT
TRBJ2-7 many TRBD2 TRBV27 CASKPSGSSSYEQYF TGTGCCAGCAAGCCTAGCGGGAGTTCATCCTACGAGCAGTACTTC
TRBJ1-1 NA TRBD1 TRBV5-5 CASSGRQGSTEAFF TGTGCCAGCAGCGGACGACAGGGGAGCACTGAAGCTTTCTTT
TRBJ1-5 NA NA TRBV28 CASSPGLRGNQPQHF TGTGCCAGCAGTCCGGGGCTCAGGGGCAATCAGCCCCAGCATTTT